Reported below is one T cell receptor beta chain. As handled by the study authors: Counts of nucleated cells, estimated from reference gene primer amplification, were obtained. The data were produced by immunoSEQ multiplex PCR, yet TCRdb's version contains in-frame clones alone and is incomplete. That table gives V, J and clone size, and the DNA gave D and trimming. The sample yields under 60,000 clones, approximately 83% seen once. This specimen comes from a study of blood T cell repertoires in COVID-19. At the level of the study: T cells, B-cell-depleted T cells, or PBMCs supplied cDNA or gDNA.

The CDR3 is 13 amino acids. Germline CDR1 SEHNR, CDR2 FQNEAQ (reference sequence). Between the trimmed V and J ends, which lost 4 bases and 4 bases, there was a span of 7 bases. J is TRBJ2-2 and V is TRBV7-9, with a weak D call TRBD1 (5 bases). This receptor was identified in a young man with COVID-19, enrolled during active disease. Sample: peripheral blood. The CDR3 sequence is CASSSQATGELFF. In DNA form, the CDR3 reads TGTGCCAGCAGCTCACAGGCCACCGGGGAGCTGTTTTTT.